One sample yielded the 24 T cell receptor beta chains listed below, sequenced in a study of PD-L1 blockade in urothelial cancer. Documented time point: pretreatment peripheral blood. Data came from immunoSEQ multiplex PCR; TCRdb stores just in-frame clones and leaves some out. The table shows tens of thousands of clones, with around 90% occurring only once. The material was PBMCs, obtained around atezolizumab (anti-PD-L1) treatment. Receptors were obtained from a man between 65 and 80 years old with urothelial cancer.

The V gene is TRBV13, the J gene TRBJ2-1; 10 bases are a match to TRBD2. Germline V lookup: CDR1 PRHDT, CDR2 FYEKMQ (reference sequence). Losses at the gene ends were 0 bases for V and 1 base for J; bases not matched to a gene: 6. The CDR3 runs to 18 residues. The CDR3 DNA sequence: TGTGCCAGCAGCTTAGGACTAGCGGGAACGTGGTCCTACAATGAGCAGTTCTTC. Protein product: CASSLGLAGTWSYNEQFF.

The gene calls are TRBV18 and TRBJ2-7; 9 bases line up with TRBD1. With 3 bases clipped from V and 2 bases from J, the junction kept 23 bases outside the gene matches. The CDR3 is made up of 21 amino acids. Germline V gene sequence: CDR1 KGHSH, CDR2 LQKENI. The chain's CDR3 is CASSPQLITAGQGKETYEQYF. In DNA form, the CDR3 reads TGTGCCAGCTCACCCCAATTGATTACCGCGGGACAGGGAAAAGAGACCTACGAGCAGTACTTC.

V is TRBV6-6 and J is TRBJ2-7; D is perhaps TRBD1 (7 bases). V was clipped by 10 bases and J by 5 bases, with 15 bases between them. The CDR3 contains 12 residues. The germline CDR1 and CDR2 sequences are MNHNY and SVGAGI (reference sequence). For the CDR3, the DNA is TGTGCCATCTCCCCCAGGGGGGACGAGCAGTACTTC. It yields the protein CAISPRGDEQYF.

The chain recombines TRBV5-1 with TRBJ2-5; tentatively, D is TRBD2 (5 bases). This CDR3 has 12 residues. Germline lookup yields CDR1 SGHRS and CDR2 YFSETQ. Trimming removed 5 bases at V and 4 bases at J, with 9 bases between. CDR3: CASRAGAETQYF. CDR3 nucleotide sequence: TGCGCCAGCAGGGCGGGTGCAGAGACCCAGTACTTC.

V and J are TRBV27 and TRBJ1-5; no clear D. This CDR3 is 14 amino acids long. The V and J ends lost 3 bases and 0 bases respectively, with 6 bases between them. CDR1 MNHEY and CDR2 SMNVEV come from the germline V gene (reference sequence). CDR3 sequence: CASSFLDSNQPQHF. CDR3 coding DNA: TGTGCCAGCAGTTTCTTAGATAGCAATCAGCCCCAGCATTTT.

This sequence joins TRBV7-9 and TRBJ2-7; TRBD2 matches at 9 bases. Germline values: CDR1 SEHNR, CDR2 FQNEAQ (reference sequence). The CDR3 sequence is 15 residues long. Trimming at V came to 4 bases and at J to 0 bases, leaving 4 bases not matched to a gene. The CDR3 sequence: CASSSLAGYSYEQYF. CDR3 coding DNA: TGTGCCAGCAGCTCCCTAGCGGGGTACTCCTACGAGCAGTACTTC.

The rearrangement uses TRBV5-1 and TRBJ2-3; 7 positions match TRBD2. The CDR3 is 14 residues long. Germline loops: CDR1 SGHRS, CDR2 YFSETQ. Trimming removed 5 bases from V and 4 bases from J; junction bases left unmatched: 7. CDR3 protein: CASRGGLEPDTQYF. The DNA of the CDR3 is TGCGCCAGCAGAGGAGGACTAGAACCAGATACGCAGTATTTT.

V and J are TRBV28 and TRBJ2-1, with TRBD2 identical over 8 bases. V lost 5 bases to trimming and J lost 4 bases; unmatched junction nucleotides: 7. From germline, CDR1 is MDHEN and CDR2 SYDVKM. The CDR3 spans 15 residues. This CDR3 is CASSLAGTRYNEQFF. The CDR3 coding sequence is TGTGCCAGCAGTCTCGCCGGGACTAGGTACAATGAGCAGTTCTTC. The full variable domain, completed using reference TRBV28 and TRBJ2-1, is DVKVTQSSRYLVKRTGEKVFLECVQDMDHENMFWYRQDPGLGLRLIYFSYDVKMKEKGDIPEGYSVSREKKERFSLILESASTNQTSMYLCASSLAGTRYNEQFFGPGTRLTVL.

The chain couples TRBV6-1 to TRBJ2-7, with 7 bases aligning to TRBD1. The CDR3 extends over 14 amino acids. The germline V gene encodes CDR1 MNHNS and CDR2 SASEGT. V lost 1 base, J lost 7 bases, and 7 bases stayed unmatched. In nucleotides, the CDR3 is TGTGCCAGCAGTGAAGTCACAGGGGCAGGAGAGCAGTACTTC. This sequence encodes CASSEVTGAGEQYF.

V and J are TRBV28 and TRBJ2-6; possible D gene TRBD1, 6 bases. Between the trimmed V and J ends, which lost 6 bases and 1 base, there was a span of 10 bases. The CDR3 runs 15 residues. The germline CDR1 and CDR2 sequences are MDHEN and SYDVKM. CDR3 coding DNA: TGTGCCAGCAGAACCCAGGGGTCTGGGGCCAACGTCCTGACTTTC. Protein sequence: CASRTQGSGANVLTF.

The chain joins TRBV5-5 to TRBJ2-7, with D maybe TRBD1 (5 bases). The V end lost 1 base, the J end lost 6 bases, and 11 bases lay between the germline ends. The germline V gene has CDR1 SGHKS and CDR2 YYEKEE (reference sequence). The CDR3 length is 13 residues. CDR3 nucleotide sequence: TGTGCCAGCAGCTTGAACGCAGGGCCCGAGCAGTACTTC. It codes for CASSLNAGPEQYF. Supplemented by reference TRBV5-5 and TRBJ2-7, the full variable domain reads DAGVTQSPTHLIKTRGQQVTLRCSPISGHKSVSWYQQVLGQGPQFIFQYYEKEERGRGNFPDRFSARQFPNYSSELNVNALLLGDSALYLCASSLNAGPEQYFGPGTRLTVT.

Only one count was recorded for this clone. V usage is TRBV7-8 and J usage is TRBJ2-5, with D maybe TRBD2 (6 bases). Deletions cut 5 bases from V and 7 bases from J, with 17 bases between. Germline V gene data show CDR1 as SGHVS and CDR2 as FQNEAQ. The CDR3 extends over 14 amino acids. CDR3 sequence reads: CASSLKSVGGTQYF. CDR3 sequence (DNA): TGTGCCAGCAGCCTTAAATCTGTGGGGGGGACCCAGTACTTC.

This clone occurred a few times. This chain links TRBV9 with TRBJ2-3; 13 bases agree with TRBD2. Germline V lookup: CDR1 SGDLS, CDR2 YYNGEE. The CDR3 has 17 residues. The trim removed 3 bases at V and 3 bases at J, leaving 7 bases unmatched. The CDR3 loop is CASSAGTSGTRTDTQYF. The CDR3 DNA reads TGTGCCAGCAGCGCCGGGACTAGCGGGACGAGAACAGATACGCAGTATTTT. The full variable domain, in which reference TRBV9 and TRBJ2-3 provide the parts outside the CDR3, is DSGVTQTPKHLITATGQRVTLRCSPRSGDLSVYWYQQSLDQGLQFLIQYYNGEERAKGNILERFSAQQFPDLHSELNLSSLELGDSALYFCASSAGTSGTRTDTQYFGPGTRLTVL.

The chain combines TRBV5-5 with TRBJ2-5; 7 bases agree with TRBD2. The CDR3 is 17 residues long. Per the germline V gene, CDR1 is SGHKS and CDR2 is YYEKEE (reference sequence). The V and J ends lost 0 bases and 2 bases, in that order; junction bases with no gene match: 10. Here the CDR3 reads CASSLAETSSVQETQYF. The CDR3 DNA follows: TGTGCCAGCAGCTTGGCCGAGACTAGCAGCGTGCAAGAGACCCAGTACTTC.

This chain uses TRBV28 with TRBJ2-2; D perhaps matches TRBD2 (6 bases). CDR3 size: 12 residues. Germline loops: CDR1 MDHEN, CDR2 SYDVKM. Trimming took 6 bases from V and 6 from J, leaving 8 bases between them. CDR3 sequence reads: CASRTSPGELFF. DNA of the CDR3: TGTGCCAGCAGGACTAGTCCCGGGGAGCTGTTTTTT.

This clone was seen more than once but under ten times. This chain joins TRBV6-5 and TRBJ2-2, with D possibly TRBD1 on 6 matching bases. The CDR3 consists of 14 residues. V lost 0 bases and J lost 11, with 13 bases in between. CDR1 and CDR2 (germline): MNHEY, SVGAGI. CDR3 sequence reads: CASSYSRGNSELFF. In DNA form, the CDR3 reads TGTGCCAGCAGTTACTCCAGGGGTAACTCAGAGCTGTTTTTT.

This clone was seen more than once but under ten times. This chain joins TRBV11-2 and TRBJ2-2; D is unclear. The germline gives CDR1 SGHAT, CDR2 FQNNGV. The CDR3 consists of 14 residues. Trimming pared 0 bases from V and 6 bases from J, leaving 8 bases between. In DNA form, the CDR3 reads TGTGCCAGCAGCTTAGAACGGTATTCCGGGGAGCTGTTTTTT. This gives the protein CASSLERYSGELFF. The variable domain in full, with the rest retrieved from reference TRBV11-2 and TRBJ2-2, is EAGVAQSPRYKIIEKRQSVAFWCNPISGHATLYWYQQILGQGPKLLIQFQNNGVVDDSQLPKDRFSAERLKGVDSTLKIQPAKLEDSAVYLCASSLERYSGELFFGEGSRLTVL.

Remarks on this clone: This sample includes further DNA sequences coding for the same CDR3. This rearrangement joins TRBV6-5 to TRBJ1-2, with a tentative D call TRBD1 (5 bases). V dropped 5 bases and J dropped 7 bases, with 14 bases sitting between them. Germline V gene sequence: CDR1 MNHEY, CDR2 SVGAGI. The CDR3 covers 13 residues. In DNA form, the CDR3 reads TGTGCCAGCAGTCGAGATAGGGGCGCTGGCTACACCTTC. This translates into CASSRDRGAGYTF.

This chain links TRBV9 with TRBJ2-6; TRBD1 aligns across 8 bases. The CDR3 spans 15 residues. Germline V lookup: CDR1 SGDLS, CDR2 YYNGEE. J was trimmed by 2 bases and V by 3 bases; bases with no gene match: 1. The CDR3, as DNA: TGTGCCAGCAGCGCGACAGGGGCTGGGGCCAACGTCCTGACTTTC. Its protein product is CASSATGAGANVLTF.

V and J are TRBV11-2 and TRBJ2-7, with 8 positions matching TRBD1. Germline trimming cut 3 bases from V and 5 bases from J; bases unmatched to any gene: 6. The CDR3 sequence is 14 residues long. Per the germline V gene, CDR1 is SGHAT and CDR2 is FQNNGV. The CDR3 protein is CASSLPTGVHEQYF. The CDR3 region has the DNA TGTGCCAGCAGCTTGCCGACAGGGGTCCACGAGCAGTACTTC.

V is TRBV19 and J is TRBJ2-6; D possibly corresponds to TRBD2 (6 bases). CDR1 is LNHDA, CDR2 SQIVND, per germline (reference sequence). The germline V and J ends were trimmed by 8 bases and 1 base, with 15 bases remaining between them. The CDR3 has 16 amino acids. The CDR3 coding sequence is TGTGCCAGTTCGCGGGACTGGGGGTCTGGGGCCAACGTCCTGACTTTC. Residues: CASSRDWGSGANVLTF.

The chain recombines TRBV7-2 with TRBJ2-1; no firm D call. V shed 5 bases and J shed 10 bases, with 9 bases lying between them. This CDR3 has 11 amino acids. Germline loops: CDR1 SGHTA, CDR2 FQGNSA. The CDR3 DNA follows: TGTGCCAGCAGCCCCTCCGGGGAGCAGTTCTTC. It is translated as CASSPSGEQFF.

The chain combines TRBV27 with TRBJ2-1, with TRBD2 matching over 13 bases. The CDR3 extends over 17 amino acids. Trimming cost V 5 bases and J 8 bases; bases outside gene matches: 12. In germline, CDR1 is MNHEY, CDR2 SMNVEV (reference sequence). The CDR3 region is CASSKGTSGISWHEQFF. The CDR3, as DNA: TGTGCCAGCAGTAAAGGGACTAGCGGGATCTCTTGGCATGAGCAGTTCTTC.

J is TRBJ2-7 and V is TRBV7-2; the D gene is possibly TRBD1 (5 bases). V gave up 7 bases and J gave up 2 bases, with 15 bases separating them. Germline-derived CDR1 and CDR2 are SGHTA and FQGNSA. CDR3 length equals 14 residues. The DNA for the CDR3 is TGTGCCAGCACCCACCGACCAGGGCCCTACGAGCAGTACTTC. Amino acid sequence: CASTHRPGPYEQYF.